One sample yielded the 7 T cell receptor beta chains listed below, sequenced in a study of human thymus T cells. Clones were read by immunoSEQ multiplex PCR, and TCRdb kept only the in-frame ones, dropping some. Of tens of thousands of clones in the sample, approximately 95% were seen once. Sequenced material: blood. These receptors all come from a boy in the first two years of life with a congenital heart defect but otherwise immunologically healthy.

The chain employs TRBV10-3 and TRBJ1-1; 7 nucleotides agree with TRBD1. Losses at the gene ends were 3 bases for V and 1 base for J; bases not matched to a gene: 5. The CDR3 is 15 amino acids. Germline V CDR1 and CDR2: ENHRY, SYGVKD. As DNA, the CDR3 is TGTGCCATCAGTGAATCAGGGGGGTCGAACACTGAAGCTTTCTTT. Translating it yields CAISESGGSNTEAFF.

V usage is TRBV6-5 and J usage is TRBJ1-1, with D unresolved. Trimming removed 8 bases at V and 0 bases at J, with 10 bases between. CDR3 size: 13 residues. Germline CDR1 is MNHEY and CDR2 is SVGAGI. DNA of the CDR3: TGTGCCAGCTTCAGAAGGATGAACACTGAAGCTTTCTTT. Translation gives CASFRRMNTEAFF.

This sequence joins TRBV5-1 and TRBJ2-7; TRBD2 matches at 14 bases. The CDR3 has 18 amino acids. After removal of 4 bases from V and 0 bases from J, the junction contained 9 bases not matched to a gene. The germline V gene has CDR1 SGHRS and CDR2 YFSETQ. The CDR3 loop reads CASSPLGTSGGPSYEQYF. CDR3 sequence (DNA): TGCGCCAGCAGCCCGCTGGGGACTAGCGGGGGCCCCTCCTACGAGCAGTACTTC.

The chain carries TRBV2 and TRBJ1-2; no reliable D call. The CDR3 runs to 12 residues. The V end was cut by 2 bases, the J end by 7 bases, with 8 bases between. The germline V gene has CDR1 SNHLY and CDR2 FYNNEI. CDR3 region: CASSENGLGYTF. The DNA of the CDR3 is TGTGCCAGCAGTGAAAACGGCCTTGGCTACACCTTC. The full variable domain, with the rest looked up from reference TRBV2 and TRBJ1-2, is EPEVTQTPSHQVTQMGQEVILRCVPISNHLYFYWYRQILGQKVEFLVSFYNNEISEKSEIFDDQFSVERPDGSNFTLKIRSTKLEDSAMYFCASSENGLGYTFGSGTRLTVV.

V and J are TRBV5-4 and TRBJ2-2; D uncertain. The V end lost 1 base, the J end lost 0 bases, and 7 bases lay between the germline ends. Germline CDR1 and CDR2: SGHNT and YYREEE (reference sequence). The CDR3 is 15 residues long. CDR3 amino acids: CASSLYGPNTGELFF. CDR3 coding DNA: TGTGCCAGCAGCTTGTACGGTCCGAACACCGGGGAGCTGTTTTTT.

The genes are TRBV12-2 and TRBJ1-1; TRBD1 is the table's D call, not checked against the DNA. TRBV12-2 is a pseudogene. The CDR3 consists of 14 residues. In DNA, the CDR3 is TGTGCAAGTCGCTTAGCGACAGGGGGCACTGAAGCTTTCTTT. Protein sequence: CASRLATGGTEAFF.

The chain uses TRBV13 and TRBJ2-2, with TRBD2 matching over 10 bases. CDR1 is PRHDT, CDR2 FYEKMQ, per germline (reference sequence). After removal of 5 bases from V and 7 bases from J, the junction contained 7 bases not matched to a gene. This CDR3 has 15 residues. CDR3: CASSAGTSAFGELFF. In nucleotides, the CDR3 is TGTGCCAGCAGCGCCGGGACTAGCGCGTTCGGGGAGCTGTTTTTT.